Below are 27 T cell receptor beta chains sequenced from a single sample in a study of T-cell memory formation after mild COVID-19. Each CDR3 protein is one row after TCRdb ran MiXCR on the 5' RACE reads. Counted here are roughly 35,000 distinct CDR3 sequences, 20% to 25% occurring once; the ten biggest clones make up 1.5%. Sequenced sample: PBMCs or a T cell subset sorted from them (not recorded which). All receptors come from an adult who had mild COVID-19 (a few samples of this study predate the infection). Cell type and time point are not known.

As concerns this clonotype: Being one base from a much bigger clone, this may be a read error. This chain connects TRBV3-1 to TRBJ2-2; D uncertain. The CDR3 covers 14 residues. V shed 8 bases and J shed 2 bases, with 12 bases lying between them. The germline CDR1 and CDR2 sequences are LGHDT and YNNKEL (reference sequence). The DNA for the CDR3 is TGTGCCAGCTGCGTCCGATCCAACACCGGGGAGCTGTTTTTT. The encoded protein is CASCVRSNTGELFF.

The sample holds many counts of this clonotype. The chain recombines TRBV24-1 with TRBJ2-2; D possibly uses TRBD1 or TRBD2 (5 bases each). The CDR3 runs 16 residues. The germline V and J ends were trimmed by 0 bases and 6 bases, with 13 bases remaining between them. The germline gives CDR1 KGHDR, CDR2 SFDVKD. The CDR3 protein is CATSDLRDPIPGELFF. CDR3 nucleotide sequence: TGTGCCACCAGTGATTTGCGGGACCCCATCCCCGGGGAGCTGTTTTTT.

This clonotype appeared many times. The chain has TRBV20-1 and TRBJ2-5; 10 bases match TRBD2. The germline V gene has CDR1 DFQATT and CDR2 SNEGSKA (reference sequence). This CDR3 is built from 15 residues. The V and J ends lost 6 bases and 4 bases, in that order; junction bases with no gene match: 11. CDR3 loop: CSAYEREGPLETQYF. DNA for the CDR3: TGCAGTGCGTACGAGCGGGAGGGCCCGTTAGAGACCCAGTACTTC.

This clonotype was seen ten or more times. The chain has TRBV5-1 and TRBJ2-1, with 14 bases aligning to TRBD2. After removal of 7 bases from V and 7 bases from J, the junction contained 7 bases not matched to a gene. Germline assignment: CDR1 SGHRS and CDR2 YFSETQ. The CDR3 length is 15 residues. CDR3 coding DNA: TGCGCCAGCGGACTGGGACTAGCGGGGGATAATGAGCAGTTCTTC. This codes for CASGLGLAGDNEQFF.

This clonotype was counted at least ten times. CDR3 protein: CASSFGGAVRTDTQYF. CDR3 in DNA: TGCGCCAGCAGCTTTGGGGGGGCGGTTCGAACAGATACGCAGTATTTT. This chain links TRBV5-1 with TRBJ2-3, with a tentative D call TRBD2 (7 bases). This CDR3 contains 16 residues. The V end lost 2 bases, the J end lost 3 bases, and 16 bases lay between the germline ends. The germline gives CDR1 SGHRS, CDR2 YFSETQ.

This clonotype was counted at least ten times. The chain joins TRBV5-1 to TRBJ1-1, with TRBD1 identical over 7 bases. CDR1 is SGHRS and CDR2 is YFSETQ in the germline V gene. V trimming: 3 bases; J trimming: 1 base; junction bases outside the gene matches: 12. This CDR3 contains 17 residues. DNA for the CDR3: TGCGCCAGCAGCTGGGACAGACCAACGAGGGAGAACACTGAAGCTTTCTTT. Translation gives CASSWDRPTRENTEAFF.

This clonotype has at least ten counts. The rearrangement uses TRBV2 and TRBJ2-2, with 8 bases identical to TRBD2. J was trimmed by 3 bases and V by 7 bases; bases with no gene match: 7. Germline V lookup: CDR1 SNHLY, CDR2 FYNNEI. The CDR3 consists of 15 residues. The CDR3: CASKSLAGYTGELFF. The CDR3 nucleotides are TGTGCCAGCAAATCCCTAGCGGGTTACACCGGGGAGCTGTTTTTT.

There are many counts of this clonotype. The rearrangement uses TRBV18 and TRBJ2-5; no clear D gene. The CDR3 contains 13 residues. The germline V and J ends were trimmed by 4 bases and 3 bases, with 9 bases remaining between them. CDR1 is KGHSH, CDR2 LQKENI, per germline. The CDR3 loop is CASSRLEKETQYF. CDR3 sequence (DNA): TGTGCCAGCTCACGGTTAGAGAAAGAGACCCAGTACTTC. Combining the CDR3 with reference TRBV18 and TRBJ2-5 gives the whole variable domain NAGVMQNPRHLVRRRGQEARLRCSPMKGHSHVYWYRQLPEEGLKFMVYLQKENIIDESGMPKERFSAEFPKEGPSILRIQQVVRGDSAAYFCASSRLEKETQYFGPGTRLLVL.

This clonotype was seen ten or more times. The J gene is TRBJ1-1, the V gene TRBV18; D is uncertain. The CDR3 runs to 12 residues. Trimming took off 2 bases at V and 3 bases at J, with 4 bases between the two ends. CDR1 and CDR2 (germline): KGHSH, LQKENI. The CDR3 protein is CASSPVDTEAFF. The CDR3 DNA reads as TGTGCCAGCTCACCAGTAGACACTGAAGCTTTCTTT. Complete variable domain (other parts from reference TRBV18 and TRBJ1-1): NAGVMQNPRHLVRRRGQEARLRCSPMKGHSHVYWYRQLPEEGLKFMVYLQKENIIDESGMPKERFSAEFPKEGPSILRIQQVVRGDSAAYFCASSPVDTEAFFGQGTRLTVV.

The chain couples TRBV12-3 or TRBV12-4 to TRBJ2-1; possible D gene TRBD1, 6 bases. CDR3 length: 13 residues. V lost 3 bases and J 8 bases, leaving 11 bases between the germline ends. The CDR3 sequence: CASSLGADDEQFF. DNA of the CDR3: TGTGCCAGCAGTTTGGGGGCCGACGATGAGCAGTTCTTC.

This clonotype was detected ten times or more. The chain carries TRBV7-2 and TRBJ2-4; the D gene is possibly TRBD1 (5 bases). V lost 5 bases and J lost 0, with 14 bases in between. Germline assignment: CDR1 SGHTA and CDR2 FQGNSA. This CDR3 contains 16 residues. This chain's CDR3 is CASSIRQTLAKNIQYF. In nucleotides, the CDR3 is TGTGCCAGCAGCATCCGACAGACCCTAGCCAAAAACATTCAGTACTTC.

In its sample, this clonotype was seen many times. V and J are TRBV5-1 and TRBJ1-4, with TRBD1 as a possible D gene (6 bases). In germline, CDR1 is SGHRS, CDR2 YFSETQ. This CDR3 region has 16 residues. Trimming took off 4 bases at V and 0 bases at J, with 13 bases between the two ends. CDR3 region: CASSRTGLSTNEKLFF. The CDR3 coding sequence is TGCGCCAGCAGCCGAACAGGGTTATCAACTAATGAAAAACTGTTTTTT.

There are many counts of this clonotype. The rearrangement joins TRBV5-1 to TRBJ2-1; TRBD2 might be the D (6 bases). Germline V gene data show CDR1 as SGHRS and CDR2 as YFSETQ. CDR3 length: 15 residues. V shed 1 base and J shed 6 bases, with 14 bases lying between them. CDR3 protein: CASSLLGLEGNEQFF. CDR3 nucleotide sequence: TGCGCCAGCAGCTTGCTGGGACTCGAGGGCAATGAGCAGTTCTTC. Looking up the rest from reference TRBV5-1 and TRBJ2-1 gives the full variable domain: KAGVTQTPRYLIKTRGQQVTLSCSPISGHRSVSWYQQTPGQGLQFLFEYFSETQRNKGNFPGRFSGRQFSNSRSEMNVSTLELGDSALYLCASSLLGLEGNEQFFGPGTRLTVL.

CDR3 in DNA: TGCAGCGTTGAGCGATATGAGAGCTCTGGAAACACCATATATTTT. It is translated as CSVERYESSGNTIYF. V usage is TRBV29-1 and J usage is TRBJ1-3; D not resolved. The CDR3 has 15 residues. V gave up 3 bases and J gave up 0 bases, with 12 bases separating them. Germline CDR1 is SQVTM and CDR2 is ANQGSEA.

In this sample, this clonotype turned up many times. The V call is TRBV7-7, the J call TRBJ2-7; 9 positions agree with TRBD2. Germline V lookup: CDR1 SSHAT, CDR2 FNYEAQ (reference sequence). The CDR3 runs to 18 residues. V shed 3 bases and J 0 bases; nucleotides not matched to a gene: 12. CDR3 in DNA: TGTGCCAGCAGCTTCCCCAGACCCCTAGCGGGGAGCTCCTACGAGCAGTACTTC. It encodes CASSFPRPLAGSSYEQYF.

This clonotype was picked up one time. The rearrangement joins TRBV7-9 to TRBJ1-2; D is possibly TRBD1 (6 bases). V gave up 3 bases and J gave up 3 bases, with 11 bases separating them. Per the germline V gene, CDR1 is SEHNR and CDR2 is FQNEAQ (reference sequence). This CDR3 is built from 14 residues. The CDR3 coding sequence is TGTGCCAGCAGCTTCCAGGGGCCCTACTATGGCTACACCTTC. It codes for CASSFQGPYYGYTF.

A few counts support this clonotype. This chain uses TRBV5-1 with TRBJ2-2; TRBD1 agrees at 10 bases. V shed 4 bases and J 4 bases; nucleotides not matched to a gene: 4. The V gene's germline CDR1 is SGHRS and CDR2 YFSETQ. The CDR3 contains 15 residues. Written as DNA, the CDR3 is TGCGCCAGCAGCACTCGGACAGGGGGCACCGGGGAGCTGTTTTTT. It specifies CASSTRTGGTGELFF. Combining the CDR3 with reference TRBV5-1 and TRBJ2-2 gives the whole variable domain KAGVTQTPRYLIKTRGQQVTLSCSPISGHRSVSWYQQTPGQGLQFLFEYFSETQRNKGNFPGRFSGRQFSNSRSEMNVSTLELGDSALYLCASSTRTGGTGELFFGEGSRLTVL.

The sample holds many counts of this clonotype. The CDR3 DNA reads as TGTGCCAGCAGCCCCCTAGGTTGGTACGAGCAGTACTTC. Protein product: CASSPLGWYEQYF. The chain recombines TRBV12-3 or TRBV12-4 with TRBJ2-7; D gene unclear. The CDR3 length is 13 residues. V gave up 6 bases and J gave up 4 bases, with 13 bases separating them.

This clonotype was found many times. The chain carries TRBV4-2 and TRBJ2-2; possibly TRBD1 for D (6 bases). CDR3 length equals 15 residues. Trimming pared 8 bases from V and 2 bases from J, leaving 15 bases between. Per germline, CDR1 LGHNA and CDR2 YNFKEQ. The CDR3 here is CASAPGHLNTGELFF. CDR3 nucleotides: TGTGCCAGCGCACCGGGACATCTTAACACCGGGGAGCTGTTTTTT.

This clonotype was counted ten times or more. This chain joins TRBV7-2 and TRBJ2-1, with 10 bases matching TRBD2. Trimming cost V 5 bases and J 7 bases; bases outside gene matches: 11. From germline, CDR1 is SGHTA and CDR2 FQGNSA. The CDR3 consists of 16 residues. The CDR3: CASSILAGALRNEQFF. The DNA for the CDR3 is TGTGCCAGCAGCATTCTAGCGGGAGCCTTAAGAAATGAGCAGTTCTTC. The variable domain in full, with the rest retrieved from reference TRBV7-2 and TRBJ2-1, is GAGVSQSPSNKVTEKGKDVELRCDPISGHTALYWYRQSLGQGLEFLIYFQGNSAPDKSGLPSDRFSAERTGGSVSTLTIQRTQQEDSAVYLCASSILAGALRNEQFFGPGTRLTVL.

This clonotype turned up a few times. This may stem from a read error, because a much larger clone lies one nucleotide away. The chain carries TRBV2 and TRBJ2-1; 7 bases line up with TRBD1. Per the germline V gene, CDR1 is SNHLY and CDR2 is FYNNEI. The CDR3 consists of 15 residues. The CDR3 DNA reads TGTGTCAGCAGGGCCGGGACAGCACTCTCCAATGAGCAGTTCTTC. Residues: CVSRAGTALSNEQFF.

Sample share makes this clonotype medium-sized. V is TRBV5-1 and J is TRBJ2-1; perhaps TRBD2 as D (5 bases). In germline, CDR1 is SGHRS, CDR2 YFSETQ. This CDR3 is 14 amino acids long. The germline V and J ends were trimmed by 2 bases and 7 bases, with 13 bases remaining between them. CDR3 bases: TGCGCCAGCAGCTTTAAAAAGGGAGTGAATGAGCAGTTCTTC. Protein: CASSFKKGVNEQFF.

J is TRBJ2-7 and V is TRBV6-2 or TRBV6-3; 8 bases match TRBD1. The V segment lost 10 bases and the J segment 2 bases; nucleotides outside the gene matches: 7. CDR3 length: 13 residues. CDR1 and CDR2 from the germline V gene are MNHEY and SVGEGT. The CDR3 nucleotides are TGTGCCACCTCGGGACAGGCACCCTACGAGCAGTACTTC. Translating it yields CATSGQAPYEQYF.

This clonotype came up many times. The chain recombines TRBV12-3 or TRBV12-4 with TRBJ2-7, with TRBD1 as a possible D gene (6 bases). The length of the CDR3 is 12 residues. V shed 6 bases and J shed 6 bases, with 12 bases lying between them. CDR3 amino acids: CASSWTDLEQYF. In DNA form, the CDR3 reads TGTGCCAGCAGCTGGACAGATCTCGAGCAGTACTTC.

This clonotype showed up just a few times. The rearrangement uses TRBV3-1 and TRBJ1-3; D is possibly TRBD1 (5 bases). Trimming took off 4 bases at V and 2 bases at J, with 18 bases between the two ends. The germline V gene has CDR1 LGHDT and CDR2 YNNKEL (reference sequence). There are 17 residues in the CDR3. The CDR3 here is CASSRPMSGRAGNTIYF. Written as DNA, the CDR3 is TGTGCCAGCAGCCGGCCAATGAGTGGCAGGGCTGGAAACACCATATATTTT.

Ten or more counts support this clonotype. The chain couples TRBV7-9 to TRBJ2-3; 11 bases map to TRBD2. Germline V gene lookup returns CDR1 SEHNR and CDR2 FQNEAQ (reference sequence). V shed 3 bases, J shed 1 base, and the junction held 3 bases outside the gene matches. This CDR3 region has 16 residues. The CDR3 protein is CASSFGLAGRTDTQYF. DNA for the CDR3: TGTGCCAGCAGCTTCGGACTAGCGGGTCGCACAGATACGCAGTATTTT.

This clonotype was found many times. The CDR3 spells CASSRGPVYGYTF. The CDR3 DNA follows: TGTGCCAGCAGTCGGGGACCAGTCTATGGCTACACCTTC. The gene calls are TRBV3-1 and TRBJ1-2, with D perhaps matching TRBD1 (5 bases). Germline V gene data show CDR1 as LGHDT and CDR2 as YNNKEL (reference sequence). Trimming took off 6 bases at V and 4 bases at J, with 12 bases between the two ends. There are 13 residues in the CDR3.